The source of this T cell receptor (beta chain) is a study of blood T cells in healthy people across ages. Across the whole study: Using template switching, researchers captured about one barcoded beta molecule for each two T cells.

The extraction recovered at least 6 micrograms of total RNA per sample. Through a sample-barcoded 5' primer and a J-beta primer mix, a second PCR was run for roughly 7 to 12 cycles. TCRdb fed the 5' RACE reads into MiXCR, producing one record per CDR3 protein. This sample has roughly 1 million distinct CDR3 sequences, with 20% to 25% found just once. Concerning this clonotype itself: Its antigen is unidentified.

Study findings and constraints: The unsorted PBMCs prevented any conclusive comparison of naive versus antigen-experienced cells.

The data were also submitted as part of a second study, on T cells of mothers and their children.

The sample was blood. This TCR was sampled from a girl aged 2 to 9 in good health.

CDR3 amino acids: CASSDRQNEQFF. The CDR3 nucleotides read TGTGCCAGCAGCGACAGGCAAAATGAGCAGTTCTTC. The rearrangement joins TRBV3-1 to TRBJ2-5, with D perhaps matching TRBD1 (6 bases). The DNA matches TRBJ2-1 better at its end, which makes the J call doubtful. The germline CDR1 and CDR2 sequences are LGHDT and YNNKEL (reference sequence). The CDR3 is 12 amino acids.